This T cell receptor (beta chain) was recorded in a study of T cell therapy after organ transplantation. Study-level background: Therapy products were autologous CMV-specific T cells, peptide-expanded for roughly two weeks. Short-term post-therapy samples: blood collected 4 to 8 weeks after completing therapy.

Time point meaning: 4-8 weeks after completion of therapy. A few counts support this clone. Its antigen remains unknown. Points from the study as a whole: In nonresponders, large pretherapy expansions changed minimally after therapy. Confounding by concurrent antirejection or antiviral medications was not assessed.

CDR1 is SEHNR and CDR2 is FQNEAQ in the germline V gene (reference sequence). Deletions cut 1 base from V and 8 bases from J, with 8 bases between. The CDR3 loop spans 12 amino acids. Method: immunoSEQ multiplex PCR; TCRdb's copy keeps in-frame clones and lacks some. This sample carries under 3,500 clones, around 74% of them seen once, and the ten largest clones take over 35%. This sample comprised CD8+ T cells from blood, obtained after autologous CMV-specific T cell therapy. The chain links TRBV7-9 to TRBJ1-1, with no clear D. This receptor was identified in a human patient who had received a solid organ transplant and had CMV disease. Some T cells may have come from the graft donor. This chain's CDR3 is CASSLVSGEAFF. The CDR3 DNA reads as TGTGCCAGCAGCTTAGTTTCAGGAGAAGCTTTCTTT.